Presented here are 3 T cell receptor beta chains from one specimen sequenced in a study of cytomegalovirus exposure and HLA in healthy donors. The assay was immunoSEQ multiplex PCR, and TCRdb's table has in-frame clones only and misses some. The sample records around 70,000 clones, 91% being singletons. The sample consisted of PBMCs. The receptors here all came from a man younger than 35 in good health and CMV-seronegative.

This clone was seen more than once but under ten times. The V and J genes are TRBV7-3 and TRBJ2-1; 8 positions match TRBD2. Germline CDR1 SGHTA, CDR2 FQGTGA. With 4 bases clipped from V and 9 bases from J, the junction kept 5 bases outside the gene matches. The CDR3 totals 13 residues. CDR3 DNA sequence: TGTGCCAGCAGCTGGGGACTAGATCGTGAGCAGTTCTTC. This encodes CASSWGLDREQFF.

The chain has TRBV4-3 and TRBJ2-7; a weak D match, TRBD2 (6 bases). V lost 4 bases to trimming and J lost 4 bases, with 14 bases between them. This CDR3 contains 14 residues. CDR1 is LGHNA, CDR2 YSLEER, per germline. The CDR3 region is CASSRHGGTYEQYF. The CDR3, as DNA: TGCGCCAGCAGCCGCCACGGGGGAACATACGAGCAGTACTTC.

This chain connects TRBV2 to TRBJ1-5, with 10 bases that match TRBD1. The CDR3 spans 15 residues. Per germline, CDR1 SNHLY and CDR2 FYNNEI. V was pared by 5 bases and J by 5 bases, with 6 bases of the junction left unmatched. CDR3 in DNA: TGTGCCAGCAGTTGGGACAGGGGTCTCTATCAGCCCCAGCATTTT. Protein sequence: CASSWDRGLYQPQHF.